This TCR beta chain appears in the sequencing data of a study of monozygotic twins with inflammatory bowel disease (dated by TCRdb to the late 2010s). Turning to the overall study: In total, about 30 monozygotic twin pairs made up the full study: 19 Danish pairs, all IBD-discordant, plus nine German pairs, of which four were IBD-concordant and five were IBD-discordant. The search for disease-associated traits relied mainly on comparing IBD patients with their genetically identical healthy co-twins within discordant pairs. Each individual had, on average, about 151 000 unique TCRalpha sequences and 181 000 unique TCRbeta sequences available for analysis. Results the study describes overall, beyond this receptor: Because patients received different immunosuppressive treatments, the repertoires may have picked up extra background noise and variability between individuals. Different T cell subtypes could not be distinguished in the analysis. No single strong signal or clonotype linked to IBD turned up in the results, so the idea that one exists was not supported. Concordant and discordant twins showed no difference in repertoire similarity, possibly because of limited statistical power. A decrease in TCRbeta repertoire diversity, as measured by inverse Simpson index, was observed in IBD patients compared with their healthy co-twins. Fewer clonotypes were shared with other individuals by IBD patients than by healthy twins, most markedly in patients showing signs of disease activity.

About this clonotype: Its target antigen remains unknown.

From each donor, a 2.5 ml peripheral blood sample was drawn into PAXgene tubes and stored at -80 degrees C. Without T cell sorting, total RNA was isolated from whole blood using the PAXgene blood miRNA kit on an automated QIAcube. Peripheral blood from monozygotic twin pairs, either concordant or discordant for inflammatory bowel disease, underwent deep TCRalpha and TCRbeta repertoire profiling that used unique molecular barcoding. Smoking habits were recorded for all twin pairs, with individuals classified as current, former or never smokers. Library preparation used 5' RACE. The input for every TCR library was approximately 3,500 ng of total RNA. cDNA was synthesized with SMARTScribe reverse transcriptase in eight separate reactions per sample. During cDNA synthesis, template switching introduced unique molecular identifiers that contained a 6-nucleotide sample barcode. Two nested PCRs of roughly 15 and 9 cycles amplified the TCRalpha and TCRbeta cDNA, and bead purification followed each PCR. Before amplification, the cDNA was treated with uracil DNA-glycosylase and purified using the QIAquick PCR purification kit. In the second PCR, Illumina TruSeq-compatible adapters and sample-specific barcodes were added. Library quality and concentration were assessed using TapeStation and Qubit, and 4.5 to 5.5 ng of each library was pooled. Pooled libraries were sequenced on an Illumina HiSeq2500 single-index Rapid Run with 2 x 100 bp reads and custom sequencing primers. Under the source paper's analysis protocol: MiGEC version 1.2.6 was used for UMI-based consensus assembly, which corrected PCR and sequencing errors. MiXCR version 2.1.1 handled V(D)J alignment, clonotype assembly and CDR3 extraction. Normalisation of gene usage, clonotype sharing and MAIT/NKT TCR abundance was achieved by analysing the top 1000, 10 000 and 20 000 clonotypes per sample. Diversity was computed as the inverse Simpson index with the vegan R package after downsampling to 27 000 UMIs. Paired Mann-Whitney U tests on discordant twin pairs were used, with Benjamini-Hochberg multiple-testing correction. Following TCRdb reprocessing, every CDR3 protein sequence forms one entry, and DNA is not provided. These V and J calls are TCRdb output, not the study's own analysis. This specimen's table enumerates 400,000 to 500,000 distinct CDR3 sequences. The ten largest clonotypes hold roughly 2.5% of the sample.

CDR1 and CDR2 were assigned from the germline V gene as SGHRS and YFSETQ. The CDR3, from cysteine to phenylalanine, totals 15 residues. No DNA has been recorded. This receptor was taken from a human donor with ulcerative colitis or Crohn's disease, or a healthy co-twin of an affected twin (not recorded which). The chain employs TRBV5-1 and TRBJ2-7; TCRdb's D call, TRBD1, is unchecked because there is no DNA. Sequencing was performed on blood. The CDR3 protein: CASSLEGVWSYEQYF.